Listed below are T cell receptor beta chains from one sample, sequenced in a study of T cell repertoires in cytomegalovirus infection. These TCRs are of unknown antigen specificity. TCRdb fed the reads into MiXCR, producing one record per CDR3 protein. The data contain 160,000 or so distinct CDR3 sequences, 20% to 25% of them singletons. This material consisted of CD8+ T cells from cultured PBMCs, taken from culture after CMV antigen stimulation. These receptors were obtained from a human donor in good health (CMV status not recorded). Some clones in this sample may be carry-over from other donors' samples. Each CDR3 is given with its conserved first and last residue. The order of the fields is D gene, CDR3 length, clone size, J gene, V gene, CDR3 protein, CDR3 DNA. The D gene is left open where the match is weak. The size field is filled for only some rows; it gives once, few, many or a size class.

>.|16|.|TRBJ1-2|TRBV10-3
CAISGPDSIHLYGYTF
TGTGCCATCAGTGGACCTGACAGCATCCATCTCTATGGCTACACCTTC
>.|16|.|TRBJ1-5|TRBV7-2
CASSLEGLYSNQPQHF
TGTGCCAGCAGCTTAGAAGGGTTATATAGCAATCAGCCCCAGCATTTT
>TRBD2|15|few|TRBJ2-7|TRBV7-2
CASSLLAGGRYEQYF
TGTGCCAGCAGCTTGCTAGCGGGGGGGCGCTACGAGCAGTACTTC
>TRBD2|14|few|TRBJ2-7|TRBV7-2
CASSPTSGTHEQYF
TGTGCCAGCAGCCCGACTAGCGGTACCCACGAGCAGTACTTC
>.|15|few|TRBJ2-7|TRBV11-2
CASSGPGTSTYEQYF
TGTGCCAGCAGCGGACCCGGGACCTCAACCTACGAGCAGTACTTC
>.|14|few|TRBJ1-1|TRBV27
CASSLNSYYTEAFF
TGTGCCAGCAGTTTGAACAGCTACTACACTGAAGCTTTCTTT
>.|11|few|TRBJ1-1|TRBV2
CASLGNTEAFF
TGTGCCAGCCTGGGGAACACTGAAGCTTTCTTT
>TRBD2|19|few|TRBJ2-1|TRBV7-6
CASSSLAGDKNSRYNEQFF
TGTGCCAGCAGTAGCCTAGCGGGGGACAAAAACAGCAGGTACAATGAGCAGTTCTTC
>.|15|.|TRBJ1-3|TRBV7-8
CASVSGPHSGNTIYF
TGTGCCAGCGTTTCAGGGCCCCACTCTGGAAACACCATATATTTT
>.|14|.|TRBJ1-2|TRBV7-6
CASSSARASDGYTF
TGTGCCAGCAGCTCAGCGAGAGCCTCGGATGGCTACACCTTC
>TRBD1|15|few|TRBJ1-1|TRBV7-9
CASSPGDRVNTEAFF
TGTGCCAGCAGCCCCGGGGACAGGGTGAACACTGAAGCTTTCTTT
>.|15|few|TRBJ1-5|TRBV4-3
CASSQDRQGNQPQHF
TGCGCCAGCAGCCAAGATAGACAAGGCAATCAGCCCCAGCATTTT
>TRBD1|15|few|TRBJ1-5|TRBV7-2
CASSPRDRGYQPQHF
TGTGCCAGCAGTCCGCGGGACAGGGGCTATCAGCCCCAGCATTTT
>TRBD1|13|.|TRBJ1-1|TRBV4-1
CASSQTGTGEAFF
TGCGCCAGCAGCCAAACCGGGACAGGTGAAGCTTTCTTT
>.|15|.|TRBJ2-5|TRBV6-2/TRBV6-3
CASRKTDSRRETQYF
TGTGCCAGCAGGAAAACAGACAGTCGTAGGGAGACCCAGTACTTC
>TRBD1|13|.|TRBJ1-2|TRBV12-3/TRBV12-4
CASRRTGRYGYTF
TGTGCCAGCAGACGGACAGGACGCTATGGCTACACCTTC
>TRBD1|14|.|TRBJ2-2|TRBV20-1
CSAREGTDTGELFF
TGCAGTGCTAGAGAGGGGACAGACACCGGGGAGCTGTTTTTT
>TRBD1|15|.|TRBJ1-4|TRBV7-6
CASSWTGETNEKLFF
TGTGCCAGCAGCTGGACAGGGGAAACTAATGAAAAACTGTTTTTT
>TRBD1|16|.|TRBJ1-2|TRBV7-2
CASSLLVGTGLDGYTF
TGTGCCAGCAGCTTGCTCGTCGGGACAGGGCTTGATGGCTACACCTTC
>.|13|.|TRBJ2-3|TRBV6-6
CASSYLAQDTQYF
TGTGCCAGCAGTTATCTAGCCCAAGATACGCAGTATTTT
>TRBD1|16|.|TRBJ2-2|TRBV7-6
CASSFGQGAPNGELFF
TGTGCCAGCAGCTTCGGACAGGGGGCGCCGAACGGGGAGCTGTTTTTT
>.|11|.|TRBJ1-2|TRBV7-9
CASTPNYGYTF
TGTGCCAGTACACCTAACTATGGCTACACCTTC
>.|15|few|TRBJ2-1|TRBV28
CASSLDGGRGDEQFF
TGTGCCAGCAGTTTAGATGGGGGAAGGGGGGATGAGCAGTTCTTC
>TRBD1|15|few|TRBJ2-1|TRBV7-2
CASSLGDRAYNEQFF
TGTGCCAGCAGCTTAGGGGACAGGGCCTACAATGAGCAGTTCTTC
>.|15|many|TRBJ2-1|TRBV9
CASSPRRHSYNEQFF
TGTGCCAGCAGCCCCCGACGACACTCCTACAATGAGCAGTTCTTC
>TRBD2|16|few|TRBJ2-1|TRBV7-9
CASSPSGGASYNEQFF
TGTGCCAGCAGCCCAAGCGGGGGGGCCTCGTACAATGAGCAGTTCTTC
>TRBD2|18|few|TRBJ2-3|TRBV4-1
CASSHPGASGFDTDTQYF
TGCGCCAGCAGCCACCCGGGGGCTAGCGGGTTTGACACAGATACGCAGTATTTT
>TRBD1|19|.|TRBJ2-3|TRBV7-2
CASSLRRERQGVLTDTQYF
TGTGCCAGCAGCTTACGGCGCGAGCGACAGGGGGTGCTCACAGATACGCAGTATTTT
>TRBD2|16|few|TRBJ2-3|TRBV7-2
CASSQGLAGNTDTQYF
TGTGCCAGCAGCCAGGGACTAGCGGGGAACACAGATACGCAGTATTTT
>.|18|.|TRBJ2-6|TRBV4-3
CASSQEPDGVSGANVLTF
TGCGCCAGCAGCCAAGAACCCGACGGAGTCTCTGGGGCCAACGTCCTGACTTTC
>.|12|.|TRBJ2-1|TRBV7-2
CASRFPRNEQFF
TGTGCCAGCAGATTCCCCCGTAATGAGCAGTTCTTC
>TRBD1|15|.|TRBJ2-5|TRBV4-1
CASSHSQWTGETQYF
TGCGCCAGCAGCCATTCTCAGTGGACAGGAGAGACCCAGTACTTC
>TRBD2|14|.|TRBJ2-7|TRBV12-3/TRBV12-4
CASSISGTSGEQYF
TGTGCCAGCAGTATATCCGGGACTAGCGGCGAGCAGTACTTC
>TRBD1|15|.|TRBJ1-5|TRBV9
CASSRTGGSNQPQHF
TGTGCCAGCAGCAGGACAGGGGGCAGCAATCAGCCCCAGCATTTT
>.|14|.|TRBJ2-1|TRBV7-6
CASSPVSSYNEQFF
TGTGCCAGCAGTCCAGTAAGCTCCTACAATGAGCAGTTCTTC
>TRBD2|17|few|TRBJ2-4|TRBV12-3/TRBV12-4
CASSETREGYPVNIQYF
TGTGCCAGCAGTGAGACCCGGGAGGGGTACCCTGTAAACATTCAGTACTTC
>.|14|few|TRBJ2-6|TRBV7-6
CASSLGVGANVLTF
TGTGCCAGCAGCTTAGGTGTAGGGGCCAACGTCCTGACTTTC
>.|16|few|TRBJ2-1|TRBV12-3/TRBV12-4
CASSFWGVRGLNEQFF
TGTGCCAGCAGTTTTTGGGGGGTGAGGGGGCTTAATGAGCAGTTCTTC
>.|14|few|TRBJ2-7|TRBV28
CASSLGQSPYEQYF
TGTGCCAGCAGTTTAGGACAGTCACCCTACGAGCAGTACTTC
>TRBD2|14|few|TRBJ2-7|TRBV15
CATSTHGEGYEQYF
TGTGCCACCAGCACCCATGGGGAGGGATACGAGCAGTACTTC
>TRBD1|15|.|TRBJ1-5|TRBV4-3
CASSQDSTGGQPQHF
TGCGCCAGCAGCCAAGATAGCACAGGGGGTCAGCCCCAGCATTTT
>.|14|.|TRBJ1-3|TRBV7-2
CASSITGPGNTIYF
TGTGCCAGCAGCATAACAGGGCCTGGAAACACCATATATTTT
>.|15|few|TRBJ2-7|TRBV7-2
CASSLKSGATYEQYF
TGTGCCAGCAGCTTAAAGTCTGGGGCGACCTACGAGCAGTACTTC
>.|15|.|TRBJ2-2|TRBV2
CASTDRLVNTGELFF
TGTGCCAGCACCGATCGCCTGGTGAACACCGGGGAGCTGTTTTTT
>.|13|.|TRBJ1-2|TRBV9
CASSAEGNYGYTF
TGTGCCAGCAGCGCAGAGGGGAACTATGGCTACACCTTC
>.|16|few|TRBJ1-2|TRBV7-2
CASSLRGLESPEGYTF
TGTGCCAGCAGCTTAAGGGGATTGGAATCCCCGGAGGGCTACACCTTC